The 6 T cell receptor beta chains listed next were all sequenced from one sample in a study of blood T cell repertoires in COVID-19. Clones were read by immunoSEQ multiplex PCR, and TCRdb kept only the in-frame ones, dropping some. This sample has some 180,000 clones; about 88% occur once, and the top ten carry approximately 25%. Sequencing was carried out using PBMCs or T cells enriched from blood (not recorded which). The receptors were gathered from a woman aged 40 to 50 in a cohort exposed to, infected with or recovered from COVID-19 (not recorded which).

The chain joins TRBV7-2 to TRBJ2-5; 10 nucleotides match TRBD1. V gave up 5 bases and J gave up 6 bases; unmatched junction bases: 3. CDR3 length equals 13 residues. Germline values: CDR1 SGHTA, CDR2 FQGNSA. The CDR3 DNA sequence: TGTGCCAGCAGCCGGGACAGGGGACAGACCCAGTACTTC. Translating it yields CASSRDRGQTQYF. Full variable domain (rest looked up from reference TRBV7-2 and TRBJ2-5): GAGVSQSPSNKVTEKGKDVELRCDPISGHTALYWYRQSLGQGLEFLIYFQGNSAPDKSGLPSDRFSAERTGGSVSTLTIQRTQQEDSAVYLCASSRDRGQTQYFGPGTRLLVL.

The chain combines TRBV27 with TRBJ2-7; perhaps TRBD2 as D (6 bases). Trimming left V 8 bases short and J 2 bases short, with 16 bases between. The CDR3 is 14 residues long. Germline V gene data show CDR1 as MNHEY and CDR2 as SMNVEV (reference sequence). The CDR3 spells CASGSGGDPYEQYF. The DNA of the CDR3 is TGTGCCAGCGGGAGTGGCGGGGACCCCTACGAGCAGTACTTC.

This sequence joins TRBV7-9 and TRBJ1-6; D ambiguous. Germline V gene data show CDR1 as SEHNR and CDR2 as FQNEAQ (reference sequence). This CDR3 is 14 amino acids long. V was clipped by 1 base and J by 8 bases, with 9 bases between them. CDR3 amino acids: CASSLVGSDSPLHF. The CDR3 DNA reads TGTGCCAGCAGCTTAGTCGGGTCTGATTCACCCCTCCACTTT.

This chain links TRBV5-1 with TRBJ1-2; weak D call: TRBD1 (5 bases). V lost 0 bases and J 1 base, leaving 10 bases between the germline ends. Per the germline V gene, CDR1 is SGHRS and CDR2 is YFSETQ. The CDR3 consists of 15 residues. This chain's CDR3 is CASSLGQGFNYGYTF. CDR3 in DNA: TGCGCCAGCAGCTTGGGCCAGGGTTTTAACTATGGCTACACCTTC.

The chain combines TRBV30 with TRBJ1-2; D gene uncertain. This CDR3 comprises 13 residues. In germline, CDR1 is GTSNPN, CDR2 SVGIG (reference sequence). Deletions cut 6 bases from V and 5 bases from J, with 16 bases between. In DNA form, the CDR3 reads TGTGCCTGTCCCCTCCTAGCGGGATATGGCTACACCTTC. Encoded protein: CACPLLAGYGYTF.

This rearrangement joins TRBV28 to TRBJ1-4; no clear D. The V and J ends lost 3 bases and 4 bases respectively, with 6 bases between them. The germline V gene has CDR1 MDHEN and CDR2 SYDVKM. The CDR3 loop spans 13 amino acids. The CDR3 region is CASSFSSNEKLFF. CDR3 DNA sequence: TGTGCCAGCAGTTTTTCCAGTAATGAAAAACTGTTTTTT.